The 32 T cell receptor beta chains reported below all come from one sample, sequenced in a study of blood T cell repertoires in COVID-19. Method: immunoSEQ multiplex PCR; TCRdb's copy keeps in-frame clones and lacks some. The table shows 76,000 or so clones, with roughly 82% occurring only once. Sequencing used peripheral blood. The receptors here all came from a man aged 45-65 years with acute or convalescent COVID-19.

This chain uses TRBV13 with TRBJ1-5, with 11 bases aligning to TRBD1. The CDR3 runs 15 residues. The V gene's germline CDR1 is PRHDT and CDR2 FYEKMQ (reference sequence). V lost 5 bases, J lost 6 bases, and 6 bases stayed unmatched. Here the CDR3 DNA reads TGTGCCAGCAGCCAAGGGACAGGGGGAACTCAGCCCCAGCATTTT. It encodes CASSQGTGGTQPQHF.

The rearrangement joins TRBV9 to TRBJ1-6; 8 nucleotides agree with TRBD1. This CDR3 is 16 amino acids long. Germline trimming cut 4 bases from V and 9 bases from J; bases unmatched to any gene: 12. Looked up from germline, CDR1 is SGDLS and CDR2 is YYNGEE. In nucleotides, the CDR3 is TGTGCCAGCAGCAAAGATCCGGGACAGGTCCCTTCACCCCTCCACTTT. It encodes CASSKDPGQVPSPLHF.

V gene TRBV5-1 combines with J gene TRBJ2-5, with 9 nucleotides matching TRBD1. CDR1 and CDR2 (germline): SGHRS, YFSETQ. This CDR3 has 14 residues. Losses at the gene ends were 4 bases for V and 5 bases for J; bases not matched to a gene: 6. CDR3: CASSADRGRETQYF. The CDR3 bases are TGCGCCAGCAGCGCGGACAGGGGCCGGGAGACCCAGTACTTC.

The V and J genes are TRBV24-1 and TRBJ2-5; 9 bases match TRBD1. The CDR3 length is 15 residues. V trimming: 4 bases; J trimming: 5 bases; junction bases outside the gene matches: 7. Germline V gives CDR1 KGHDR, CDR2 SFDVKD. CDR3 amino acids: CATSDNRGRVETQYF. DNA of the CDR3: TGTGCCACCAGTGACAACAGGGGGCGCGTGGAGACCCAGTACTTC.

The chain links TRBV5-6 to TRBJ2-7; D may be TRBD2 (5 bases). V was shortened by 1 base and J by 5 bases, with 19 bases between the two germline ends. This CDR3 has 16 amino acids. Per germline, CDR1 SGHDT and CDR2 YYEEEE. DNA for the CDR3: TGTGCCAGCAGCTTGCAGATTTTGTTTGAGGGAAACGAGCAGTACTTC. Residues: CASSLQILFEGNEQYF.

The chain recombines TRBV4-2 with TRBJ1-2; a possible D gene is TRBD1 (6 bases). Germline V CDR1 and CDR2: LGHNA, YNFKEQ. V was trimmed by 1 base and J by 4 bases, leaving 13 bases between them. This CDR3 spans 15 amino acids. This chain's CDR3 is CASSQGGLSTYGYTF. The CDR3 nucleotides read TGTGCCAGCAGCCAAGGGGGGCTTTCTACCTATGGCTACACCTTC.

The CDR3 here is CASRYRINEQFF. DNA of the CDR3: TGTGCCAGCAGGTACAGGATCAATGAGCAGTTCTTC. The chain carries TRBV28 and TRBJ2-1; a weak D match, TRBD1 (5 bases). V lost 6 bases to trimming and J lost 6 bases, with 9 bases between them. Per the germline V gene, CDR1 is MDHEN and CDR2 is SYDVKM. The CDR3 loop spans 12 amino acids. Full variable domain (remainder filled in from reference TRBV28 and TRBJ2-1): DVKVTQSSRYLVKRTGEKVFLECVQDMDHENMFWYRQDPGLGLRLIYFSYDVKMKEKGDIPEGYSVSREKKERFSLILESASTNQTSMYLCASRYRINEQFFGPGTRLTVL.

V usage is TRBV30 and J usage is TRBJ1-3; TRBD1 is a possible D gene (5 bases). Per germline, CDR1 GTSNPN and CDR2 SVGIG (reference sequence). V was clipped by 2 bases and J by 1 base, with 12 bases between them. The CDR3 has 15 amino acids. The CDR3 region has the DNA TGTGCCTGGAGTAAGCAGGGAAAATCTGGAAACACCATATATTTT. Translation gives CAWSKQGKSGNTIYF.

The chain is built from TRBV15 and TRBJ2-5; D is uncertain. Germline V gene lookup returns CDR1 LNHNV and CDR2 YYDKDF (reference sequence). This CDR3 has 15 residues. V was shortened by 0 bases and J by 4 bases, with 12 bases between the two germline ends. The CDR3 reads CATSRDRQSGETQYF. The CDR3 nucleotides read TGTGCCACCAGCAGAGATCGGCAGTCAGGAGAGACCCAGTACTTC.

This chain connects TRBV3-1 (or the pseudogene TRBV3-2) to TRBJ2-3, with TRBD2 matching over 9 bases. With V trimmed by 3 bases and J by 0 bases, 4 bases remained unmatched. CDR1 is LGHDT, CDR2 YNNKEL, per germline (reference sequence). CDR3 size: 16 residues. CDR3 region: CASSQGAGGSTDTQYF. For the CDR3, the DNA is TGTGCCAGCAGCCAGGGAGCGGGAGGTAGCACAGATACGCAGTATTTT.

This clone was picked up one time. The rearrangement joins TRBV7-2 to TRBJ2-5; maybe TRBD2 (5 bases). With 5 bases removed from V and 5 bases from J, the gap between germline ends came to 18 bases. Germline V gene lookup returns CDR1 SGHTA and CDR2 FQGNSA. This CDR3 region has 15 residues. CDR3 region: CASSPLAGVGETQYF. In nucleotides, the CDR3 is TGTGCCAGCAGCCCTCTTGCGGGCGTAGGGGAGACCCAGTACTTC.

The chain combines TRBV28 with TRBJ2-2; possible D gene TRBD2, 6 bases. V was trimmed by 3 bases and J by 0 bases, leaving 8 bases between them. The CDR3 sequence is 15 residues long. Germline lookup yields CDR1 MDHEN and CDR2 SYDVKM. The CDR3 here is CASSLEGSNTGELFF. The CDR3 DNA reads as TGTGCCAGCAGTTTGGAGGGGTCGAACACCGGGGAGCTGTTTTTT. Drawing the rest from reference TRBV28 and TRBJ2-2, the complete variable domain is DVKVTQSSRYLVKRTGEKVFLECVQDMDHENMFWYRQDPGLGLRLIYFSYDVKMKEKGDIPEGYSVSREKKERFSLILESASTNQTSMYLCASSLEGSNTGELFFGEGSRLTVL.

This clone appeared a single time. The chain uses TRBV29-1 and TRBJ2-1, with D unresolved. The V and J ends lost 6 bases and 9 bases respectively, with 15 bases between them. Germline V gene data show CDR1 as SQVTM and CDR2 as ANQGSEA. There are 12 residues in the CDR3. The CDR3 reads CSVVPERGEQFF. CDR3 coding DNA: TGCAGCGTCGTGCCCGAAAGAGGTGAGCAGTTCTTC.

The chain links TRBV6-5 to TRBJ1-2; TRBD1 is a possible D gene (5 bases). V dropped 2 bases and J dropped 8 bases, with 21 bases sitting between them. Germline CDR1 reads MNHEY; CDR2 reads SVGAGI. The CDR3 extends over 16 amino acids. CDR3: CASSYTLGGASYGYTF. The CDR3 coding sequence is TGTGCCAGCAGTTACACCCTGGGGGGAGCAAGCTACGGCTACACCTTC.

The chain carries TRBV5-5 and TRBJ1-2; 9 nucleotides agree with TRBD1. The CDR3 runs to 14 residues. The V gene's germline CDR1 is SGHKS and CDR2 YYEKEE (reference sequence). V was clipped by 5 bases and J by 8 bases; unmatched bases: 10. The CDR3 nucleotides are TGTGCCAGCAGGGACCCGGGACAGGGAGGCGGCTACACCTTC. This encodes CASRDPGQGGGYTF.

V gene TRBV4-3 combines with J gene TRBJ1-2; 11 bases line up with TRBD1. V shed 0 bases and J 4 bases; nucleotides not matched to a gene: 7. This CDR3 spans 17 amino acids. The V gene's germline CDR1 is LGHNA and CDR2 YSLEER. The CDR3 is CASSQDWDRGEGYGYTF. In nucleotides, the CDR3 is TGCGCCAGCAGCCAAGATTGGGACAGGGGGGAGGGCTATGGCTACACCTTC.

A few counts support this clone. The chain has TRBV24-1 and TRBJ1-1, with TRBD1 matching 10 bases. Trimming cost V 7 bases and J 1 base; bases outside gene matches: 17. The CDR3 has 19 amino acids. Germline V lookup: CDR1 KGHDR, CDR2 SFDVKD. The CDR3 loop reads CATSLWPDRGDKRNTEAFF. The CDR3 nucleotides read TGTGCCACCAGCCTCTGGCCGGACAGGGGGGATAAAAGGAACACTGAAGCTTTCTTT.

The CDR3 bases are TGCAGCGTTGATCAGGTGGGGGGCAATGAGCAGTTCTTC. This translates into CSVDQVGGNEQFF. The gene calls are TRBV29-1 and TRBJ2-1; perhaps TRBD2 as D (6 bases). Germline CDR1 is SQVTM and CDR2 is ANQGSEA. The V gene lost 3 bases and the J gene lost 6 bases, with 12 bases spanning the gap. The CDR3 totals 13 residues.

This clone was seen just once. The rearrangement links TRBV7-9 to TRBJ1-2, with a tentative D call TRBD1 (5 bases). From germline, CDR1 is SEHNR and CDR2 FQNEAQ (reference sequence). Trimming cost V 5 bases and J 4 bases, with 20 bases left between them. The CDR3 extends over 16 amino acids. Written as DNA, the CDR3 is TGTGCCAGCAGCCCCCTAAACCAGGGATTCAGCTATGGCTACACCTTC. Its protein is CASSPLNQGFSYGYTF.

In DNA form, the CDR3 reads TGTGCCAGCAGCGTTCTAGCGGGGGCGCGCGATACGCAGTATTTT. Its translation is CASSVLAGARDTQYF. The chain joins TRBV7-2 to TRBJ2-3; 10 nucleotides match TRBD2. The CDR3 spans 15 residues. Germline-derived CDR1 and CDR2 are SGHTA and FQGNSA. V was pared by 5 bases and J by 6 bases, with 8 bases of the junction left unmatched.

This chain joins TRBV19 and TRBJ2-5; no firm D call. The CDR3 covers 14 residues. V lost 6 bases and J lost 2, with 13 bases in between. The V gene's germline CDR1 is LNHDA and CDR2 SQIVND (reference sequence). The CDR3 loop reads CASSLGGIQETQYF. CDR3 DNA sequence: TGTGCCAGTAGCCTCGGTGGTATTCAAGAGACCCAGTACTTC.

V and J are TRBV14 and TRBJ1-2; D not resolved. V gave up 7 bases and J gave up 0 bases, with 12 bases separating them. The CDR3 loop spans 14 amino acids. Germline CDR1 is SGHDN and CDR2 is FVKESK. In DNA form, the CDR3 reads TGTGCCAGCAAGCCGGACTCCACTAACTATGGCTACACCTTC. Translated, it gives CASKPDSTNYGYTF.

This clone was seen a few times. The chain has TRBV21-1 and TRBJ1-1; the table's D call of TRBD1 was not tested on the DNA. TRBV21-1 is a pseudogene locus. CDR3 length: 15 residues. DNA of the CDR3: TGTGCCAGCAGCAAAGTTCCAGGGGGGAACACTGAAGCTTTCTTT. This gives the protein CASSKVPGGNTEAFF.

This chain uses TRBV7-3 with TRBJ2-7, with 7 bases fitting TRBD1. The ends lost 5 bases at V and 3 bases at J; junction bases unmatched: 4. Germline V gene data show CDR1 as SGHTA and CDR2 as FQGTGA. This CDR3 is built from 13 residues. The CDR3 spells CASSPSGGYEQYF. Written as DNA, the CDR3 is TGTGCCAGCAGCCCATCAGGGGGCTACGAGCAGTACTTC.

This chain uses TRBV7-2 with TRBJ1-4; possible D gene TRBD1, 5 bases. The CDR3 length is 14 residues. The ends were cut back, 8 bases at V and 0 bases at J, with 10 bases in the middle. Germline V lookup: CDR1 SGHTA, CDR2 FQGNSA. CDR3 residues: CASSGGATNEKLFF. The CDR3 bases are TGTGCCAGCTCCGGGGGTGCAACTAATGAAAAACTGTTTTTT.

The chain has TRBV3-1 (or the pseudogene TRBV3-2) and TRBJ1-1; D is undetermined. CDR3 length: 16 residues. V lost 1 base to trimming and J lost 0 bases, with 12 bases between them. Germline V gives CDR1 LGHDT, CDR2 YNNKEL (reference sequence). CDR3 loop: CASSQGAGSLNTEAFF. In DNA form, the CDR3 reads TGTGCCAGCAGCCAAGGCGCGGGCAGCCTGAACACTGAAGCTTTCTTT.

The rearrangement joins TRBV3-1 (or the pseudogene TRBV3-2) to TRBJ2-3, with D possibly TRBD1 on 6 matching bases. This CDR3 spans 13 amino acids. V shed 10 bases and J shed 7 bases, with 18 bases lying between them. Germline CDR1 and CDR2: LGHDT and YNNKEL (reference sequence). The CDR3 sequence is CANSPDRRNTQYF. The CDR3 bases are TGTGCCAACTCGCCAGACAGGCGCAATACGCAGTATTTT.

The V call is TRBV5-6, the J call TRBJ1-1; 10 bases match TRBD1. The CDR3 has 16 amino acids. CDR1 and CDR2 (germline): SGHDT, YYEEEE. The V gene end was trimmed by 4 bases and the J gene end by 4 bases; junction bases not matched to a gene: 10. Here the CDR3 DNA reads TGTGCCAGCAGCATCACCGGGACAGGGGAGGGCACTGAAGCTTTCTTT. Amino acid sequence: CASSITGTGEGTEAFF.

This chain joins TRBV7-2 and TRBJ1-2; D call uncertain. Germline-derived CDR1 and CDR2 are SGHTA and FQGNSA. The CDR3 is 11 amino acids. V was clipped by 5 bases and J by 2 bases, with 3 bases between them. The CDR3 reads CASSQNYGYTF. The DNA of the CDR3 is TGTGCCAGCAGCCAGAACTATGGCTACACCTTC.

The J gene is TRBJ1-1, the V gene TRBV28; 11 nucleotides line up with TRBD1. With 8 bases clipped from V and 0 bases from J, the junction kept 5 bases outside the gene matches. Germline V lookup: CDR1 MDHEN, CDR2 SYDVKM. The CDR3 consists of 15 residues. In nucleotides, the CDR3 is TGTGCCAGCGTTAGGGACAGGGGGTTGAACACTGAAGCTTTCTTT. It encodes CASVRDRGLNTEAFF.

The chain is built from TRBV6-2 or TRBV6-3 and TRBJ2-7, with TRBD2 as a possible D gene (6 bases). Germline-derived CDR1 and CDR2 are MNHEY and SVGEGT. The CDR3 has 17 residues. The ends were cut back, 6 bases at V and 4 bases at J, with 25 bases in the middle. The CDR3 loop is CASSPLGGGKKKYEQYF. In nucleotides, the CDR3 is TGTGCCAGCAGCCCCTTGGGGGGAGGCAAAAAAAAGTACGAGCAGTACTTC.

The chain recombines TRBV28 with TRBJ2-1, with TRBD2 matching 8 bases. Germline V lookup: CDR1 MDHEN, CDR2 SYDVKM. The CDR3 is 13 amino acids. Unmatched junction bases numbered 3, after V lost 5 bases and J lost 6 bases. The CDR3 coding sequence is TGTGCCAGCAGTCTGACTAGCGTCAATGAGCAGTTCTTC. Amino acids: CASSLTSVNEQFF.